Listed here are 17 T cell receptor beta chains from one sample, sequenced in a study of T cell repertoires in cytomegalovirus infection. TCRdb reanalysed the reads using MiXCR and keeps one entry per CDR3 protein. In the table there are about 680,000 distinct CDR3 sequences, approximately 25% of which are singletons. The sequenced sample was CD8+ T cells from PBMCs. The receptors derive from a human donor in good health (CMV status not recorded). Some clones in this sample may be carry-over from other donors' samples.

This clonotype showed up just a few times. The rearrangement uses TRBV14 and TRBJ1-3, with D tentatively TRBD1 (5 bases). Germline V gives CDR1 SGHDN, CDR2 FVKESK. This CDR3 spans 15 amino acids. V was pared by 0 bases and J by 2 bases, with 8 bases between. CDR3 nucleotides: TGTGCCAGCAGCCAAGAGGCAGGGACTGGAAACACCATATATTTT. The encoded protein is CASSQEAGTGNTIYF.

The table lists this clonotype with a count of one. The chain is built from TRBV25-1 and TRBJ2-7; D may be TRBD1 (6 bases). Germline loops: CDR1 MGHDK, CDR2 SYGVNS. Trimming took off 4 bases at V and 0 bases at J, with 10 bases between the two ends. The CDR3 covers 14 residues. The CDR3 protein is CASSGDTNSYEQYF. In DNA form, the CDR3 reads TGTGCCAGCAGTGGGGACACGAACTCCTACGAGCAGTACTTC.

A word on this clonotype: At one of its ends the junction is not consistent with the germline gene, which may arise from a read error. The chain is built from TRBV7-9 and TRBJ2-7, with TRBD1 matching 9 bases. CDR1 is SEHNR, CDR2 FQNEAQ, per germline (reference sequence). The CDR3 length is 15 residues. CDR3 DNA sequence: TGTGGCAGCAGCTCAACTCGGACAGGGGCTTACGAGCAGTACTTC. Its protein is CGSSSTRTGAYEQYF.

On this clonotype itself: Since a much larger clone is just one base distant, this may be a read error. The chain links TRBV6-1 to TRBJ2-3; no reliable D call. V dropped 10 bases and J dropped 1 base, with 18 bases sitting between them. This CDR3 contains 15 residues. Germline CDR1 is MNHNS and CDR2 is SASEGT. The chain's CDR3 is CANSPIDTGTDTQYF. The CDR3 DNA reads TGTGCCAACAGCCCGATTGATACTGGCACAGATACGCAGTATTTT.

The chain couples TRBV4-3 to TRBJ1-6; a weak D match, TRBD1 (5 bases). V was cut by 5 bases and J by 1 base, with 9 bases left in between. The CDR3 extends over 15 amino acids. Germline CDR1 reads LGHNA; CDR2 reads YSLEER. The DNA of the CDR3 is TGCGCCAGCAGCGAAGGGGAGTCCTATAATTCACCCCTCCACTTT. Translating gives CASSEGESYNSPLHF.

The chain is built from TRBV20-1 and TRBJ2-6; D assignment may be TRBD1 or TRBD2 (5 bases each). This CDR3 region has 17 residues. The ends were cut back, 6 bases at V and 6 bases at J, with 24 bases in the middle. Germline lookup yields CDR1 DFQATT and CDR2 SNEGSKA (reference sequence). CDR3 nucleotide sequence: TGCAGTGCAACAAACCGGGACCGATTAAGTGAGGCCAACGTCCTGACTTTC. This encodes CSATNRDRLSEANVLTF.

The V call is TRBV6-1, the J call TRBJ2-7; D perhaps matches TRBD2 (6 bases). CDR1 and CDR2 (germline): MNHNS, SASEGT. Trimming removed 1 base from V and 1 base from J, with 17 bases in between. The CDR3 length is 17 residues. The chain's CDR3 is CASSEGAGTGGSYEQYV. The CDR3 DNA reads as TGTGCCAGCAGTGAAGGTGCAGGAACTGGAGGGTCCTACGAGCAGTACGTC.

The CDR3 sequence: CASSEEGLAGPVDNEQFF. The CDR3 DNA reads TGTGCCAGCAGTGAAGAAGGACTAGCGGGTCCCGTCGACAATGAGCAGTTCTTC. This chain connects TRBV2 to TRBJ2-1, with TRBD2 identical over 11 bases. The CDR3 extends over 18 amino acids. J gave up 5 bases and V 1 base, and 10 bases lay outside the gene matches. Germline CDR1 and CDR2: SNHLY and FYNNEI.

J is TRBJ2-1 and V is TRBV12-3 or TRBV12-4; 9 nucleotides match TRBD2. The CDR3 contains 13 residues. V lost 11 bases and J lost 4; bases outside the gene matches: 6. Here the CDR3 DNA reads TGTGCCGCTCGGCGGGGGGGTTACAATGAGCAGTTCTTC. It is translated as CAARRGGYNEQFF.

The sample holds many counts of this clonotype. The DNA for the CDR3 is TGTGCCAGCAGCGGCGGTCAGGGAGCAGATACGCAGTATTTT. Its translation is CASSGGQGADTQYF. The rearrangement joins TRBV7-9 to TRBJ2-3, with D perhaps matching TRBD1 or TRBD2 (5 bases each). CDR3 length: 14 residues. Deletions cut 5 bases from V and 4 bases from J, with 13 bases between. Germline V gene data show CDR1 as SEHNR and CDR2 as FQNEAQ (reference sequence).

A word on this clonotype: A junction boundary mismatches the germline segment, possibly from a read error. The rearrangement joins TRBV7-4 to TRBJ1-2; 7 bases map to TRBD1. The CDR3 covers 14 residues. The germline V gene has CDR1 SGHVT and CDR2 SQSDAQ. The CDR3: CVSSLAGQSYGYTF. CDR3 nucleotide sequence: TGTGTCAGCAGCTTAGCGGGACAGTCCTATGGCTACACCTTC. Supplemented by reference TRBV7-4 and TRBJ1-2, the full variable domain reads GAGVSQSPRYKVAKRGRDVALRCDSISGHVTLYWYRQTLGQGSEVLTYSQSDAQRDKSGRPSGRFSAERPERSVSTLKIQRTEQGDSAVYLCVSSLAGQSYGYTFGSGTRLTVV.

This clonotype was recorded many times. J is TRBJ2-2 and V is TRBV29-1; D not resolved. The CDR3 sequence is 13 residues long. V was clipped by 5 bases and J by 0 bases, with 7 bases between them. Germline V CDR1 and CDR2: SQVTM, ANQGSEA. The CDR3 protein is CSVRTSNTGELFF. Written as DNA, the CDR3 is TGCAGCGTTAGGACGTCGAACACCGGGGAGCTGTTTTTT.

This clonotype was counted many times. This chain links TRBV7-9 with TRBJ1-1; 8 bases agree with TRBD1. Trimming removed 9 bases from V and 0 bases from J; junction bases left unmatched: 9. CDR1 and CDR2 from the germline V gene are SEHNR and FQNEAQ (reference sequence). This CDR3 is 15 amino acids long. The CDR3: CASKGWTGMNTEAFF. CDR3 nucleotide sequence: TGTGCCAGTAAGGGCTGGACAGGGATGAACACTGAAGCTTTCTTT.

The chain carries TRBV6-5 and TRBJ2-3, with a tentative D call TRBD2 (6 bases). The germline V gene encodes CDR1 MNHEY and CDR2 SVGAGI. The V end lost 6 bases, the J end lost 0 bases, and 16 bases lay between the germline ends. The CDR3 runs to 16 residues. CDR3 sequence reads: CASSGTLGWSTDTQYF. CDR3 bases: TGTGCCAGCAGCGGGACTTTAGGGTGGAGCACAGATACGCAGTATTTT.

This clonotype was seen many times. This chain links TRBV7-2 with TRBJ2-2; no clear D. The CDR3 loop spans 17 amino acids. V gave up 4 bases and J gave up 0 bases, with 15 bases separating them. Germline values: CDR1 SGHTA, CDR2 FQGNSA. The CDR3 here is CASSYPVYEPNTGELFF. The CDR3 DNA sequence: TGTGCCAGCAGCTACCCGGTGTACGAACCGAACACCGGGGAGCTGTTTTTT.

This clonotype came up a few times. The rearrangement uses TRBV6-5 and TRBJ2-1; no clear D gene. Germline CDR1 is MNHEY and CDR2 is SVGAGI. The ends were cut back, 6 bases at V and 9 bases at J, with 12 bases in the middle. This CDR3 is built from 12 residues. The CDR3 reads CASRHPSGEQFF. CDR3 nucleotides: TGTGCCAGCAGACACCCGAGTGGTGAGCAGTTCTTC.

This clonotype has a count of ten or more. The chain carries TRBV7-8 and TRBJ2-1; TRBD2 aligns across 10 bases. With 0 bases clipped from V and 4 bases from J, the junction kept 12 bases outside the gene matches. Per germline, CDR1 SGHVS and CDR2 FQNEAQ. This CDR3 comprises 19 residues. CDR3 nucleotides: TGTGCCAGCAGCTTAGCTCGGGGGTACAGCGGGGGGGTATACAATGAGCAGTTCTTC. Translating it yields CASSLARGYSGGVYNEQFF.